This T cell receptor beta chain was identified during a study of blood T cell repertoires in COVID-19. Authors' methods: From reference gene primer amplification, estimates of nucleated cell counts were derived. This table comes from immunoSEQ multiplex PCR, and its TCRdb copy is limited to in-frame clones, with some not included. The V and J calls and clone size come from that table; D and trimming were worked out from the DNA. The table has approximately 98,000 clones, roughly four fifths seen once. The CDR3 loop spans 15 amino acids. The germline V gene has CDR1 MGHRA and CDR2 YSYEKL. Trimming left V 4 bases short and J 2 bases short, with 12 bases between.

The receptor was derived from a woman aged 65 to 85 with acute or convalescent COVID-19. The genes are TRBV4-1 and TRBJ1-5; D is undetermined. The sequencing sample was made of peripheral blood. The chain's CDR3 is CASSPPGEGNQPQHF. Written as DNA, the CDR3 is TGCGCCAGCAGCCCGCCCGGTGAAGGCAATCAGCCCCAGCATTTT.